A selection of T cell receptor beta chains follows, all from one sample in a study of beta chain features in type 1 diabetes. Sequencing used immunoSEQ multiplex PCR; TCRdb keeps in-frame clones, though not all of them. The table records tens of thousands of clones, 50% to 70% of them present only once. The sequenced material came from stem cell memory CD4+ T cells from blood. The receptors derive from a man younger than 35 with type 1 diabetes. Each CDR3 is given without its conserved first and last residue. Each record gives: J gene, V gene, CDR3 protein.

>TRBJ2-7|TRBV11-2
ASSLDRWRENYEQY
>TRBJ2-7|TRBV28
ASHDRLYEQY
>TRBJ1-4|TRBV6-1
ASSPGTWDAEKLF
>TRBJ1-2|TRBV28
ASSAPGRGLFYGYT
>TRBJ2-3|TRBV10-3
AISGGVDTQY
>TRBJ1-4|TRBV11-2
ASQRAGGEKLF
>TRBJ1-2|TRBV30
ARRREYGYT
>TRBJ2-1|TRBV18
ASSPPRGGPLSF
>TRBJ2-7|TRBV18
AGSPYSGTTYEQY
>TRBJ2-4|TRBV27
ASSLWQGTNIQY
>TRBJ2-1|TRBV10-1
ASSESRGANEQF
>TRBJ2-5|TRBV7-2
ASSKRLAGAPETQY
>TRBJ2-5|TRBV14
ASSQGRLAGIETQY
>TRBJ1-1|TRBV21-1
ASSKGGVSEAF
>TRBJ1-1|TRBV5-1
ASSLRTLRVNTEAF
>TRBJ1-1|TRBV5-1
ASSRGQGETEAF
>TRBJ2-3|TRBV6-6
ASSKGLAGGLDTQY